This T cell receptor beta chain originates from a study of blood T cell repertoires in COVID-19. Study at large: From the United States, Italy and Spain came samples of acute and convalescent COVID-19.

This clone appeared a few times. Per the study methods: The assay estimated nucleated cells by amplifying reference gene primers. The repertoire was sequenced with immunoSEQ multiplex PCR; TCRdb's copy has only in-frame clones and lacks some. The DNA was the basis for D and trimming; V, J and clone size are from that table. Here the sample spans a few hundred thousand clones, approximately 82% being singletons. The CDR3 has 16 amino acids. In germline, CDR1 is MNHNY, CDR2 SVGAGI (reference sequence). With V trimmed by 4 bases and J by 0 bases, 3 bases remained unmatched. The receptor was isolated from a man aged 60 to 69 who had recovered from COVID-19. J is TRBJ1-6 and V is TRBV6-6; the match to TRBD1 covers 7 bases. Sequencing input: peripheral blood. The CDR3 nucleotides read TGTGCCAGCAGTTTGGGACAGAGCTCCTATAATTCACCCCTCCACTTT. Protein product: CASSLGQSSYNSPLHF.